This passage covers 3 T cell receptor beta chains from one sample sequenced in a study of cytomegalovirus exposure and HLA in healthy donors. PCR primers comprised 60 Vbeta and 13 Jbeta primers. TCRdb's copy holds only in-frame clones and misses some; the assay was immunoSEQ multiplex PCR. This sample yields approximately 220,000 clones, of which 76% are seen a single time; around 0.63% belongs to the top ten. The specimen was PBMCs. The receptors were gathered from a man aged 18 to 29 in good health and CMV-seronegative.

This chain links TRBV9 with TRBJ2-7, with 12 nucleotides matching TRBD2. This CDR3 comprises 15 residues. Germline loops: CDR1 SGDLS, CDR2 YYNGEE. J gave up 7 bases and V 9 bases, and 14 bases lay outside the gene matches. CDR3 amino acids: CAIPRRDGTSGEQYF. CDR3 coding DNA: TGTGCCATCCCTCGACGGGACGGGACTAGCGGGGAGCAGTACTTC.

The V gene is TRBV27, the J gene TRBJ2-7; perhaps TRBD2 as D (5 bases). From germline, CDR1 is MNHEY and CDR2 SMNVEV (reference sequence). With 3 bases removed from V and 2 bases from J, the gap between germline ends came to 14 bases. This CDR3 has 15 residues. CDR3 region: CASSFIIGRTYEQYF. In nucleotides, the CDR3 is TGTGCCAGCAGTTTTATTATAGGGAGAACCTACGAGCAGTACTTC.

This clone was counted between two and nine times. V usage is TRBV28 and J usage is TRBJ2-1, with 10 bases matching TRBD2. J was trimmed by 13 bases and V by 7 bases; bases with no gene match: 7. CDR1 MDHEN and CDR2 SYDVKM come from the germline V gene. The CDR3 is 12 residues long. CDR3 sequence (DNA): TGTGCCAGCACTAGCGGGAGAATGGGACAGTTCTTC. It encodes CASTSGRMGQFF.